This passage covers 28 T cell receptor beta chains from one sample sequenced in a study of shared clonotypes between healthy human individuals (dated by TCRdb to about 2020). Receptors were amplified or captured by the immunoSEQ multiplex PCR assay. TCRdb limited this immuneACCESS table to in-frame rearrangements with V and J called. A share of clones is missing; checked studies link under half to unresolved V genes, and the rest is unexplained. This sample has over a million clones in its table, and roughly 96% of those were observed once. The top ten clones comprise roughly 1.1% of the sample. Sequences were obtained from naive CD4+ T cells sorted from blood. The cell subset or site label, read with the paper, signifies: CD45RA+ positively selected. The receptors here all came from a young man in good health.

This clone was picked up one time. V usage is TRBV4-2 and J usage is TRBJ2-5; D might be TRBD1 (5 bases). The V gene's germline CDR1 is LGHNA and CDR2 YNFKEQ. Trimming took off 0 bases at V and 2 bases at J, with 10 bases between the two ends. The CDR3 sequence is 15 residues long. The CDR3 spells CASSQDRQSQETQYF. The CDR3 nucleotides read TGTGCCAGCAGCCAAGACCGACAGTCACAAGAGACCCAGTACTTC.

V is TRBV5-1 and J is TRBJ2-3; 8 positions agree with TRBD1. Germline-derived CDR1 and CDR2 are SGHRS and YFSETQ. This CDR3 comprises 15 residues. Losses at the gene ends were 3 bases for V and 3 bases for J; bases not matched to a gene: 6. In DNA, the CDR3 is TGCGCCAGCAGCTCCGACAGGGGCCGGACAGATACGCAGTATTTT. Amino acids: CASSSDRGRTDTQYF.

The count of this clone is one. The chain couples TRBV5-1 to TRBJ2-3; D ambiguous. V dropped 7 bases and J dropped 2 bases, with 17 bases sitting between them. The CDR3 runs to 15 residues. CDR1 and CDR2 (germline): SGHRS, YFSETQ. As DNA, the CDR3 is TGCGCCAGCGGGAACCGTCCGCCCTACACAGATACGCAGTATTTT. Translated: CASGNRPPYTDTQYF.

The chain employs TRBV28 and TRBJ2-1; D remains unclear. The germline V gene encodes CDR1 MDHEN and CDR2 SYDVKM. CDR3 length: 13 residues. V was pared by 5 bases and J by 0 bases, with 5 bases between. The CDR3 loop reads CASSGYSYNEQFF. CDR3 coding DNA: TGTGCCAGCAGTGGATACTCCTACAATGAGCAGTTCTTC.

This clone has only one observation. The V gene is TRBV18, the J gene TRBJ2-2, with D unresolved. The CDR3 spans 15 residues. V was trimmed by 6 bases and J by 0 bases, leaving 11 bases between them. Germline CDR1 is KGHSH and CDR2 is LQKENI. CDR3 sequence (DNA): TGTGCCAGCTCTACCTCGGCATCGAACACCGGGGAGCTGTTTTTT. Amino acids: CASSTSASNTGELFF.

Regarding this clone: Within the sample, other DNA sequences also encode this same CDR3. This chain joins TRBV19 and TRBJ2-5, with D uncertain. Per germline, CDR1 LNHDA and CDR2 SQIVND (reference sequence). V shed 1 base and J shed 2 bases, with 5 bases lying between them. CDR3 length: 13 amino acids. In nucleotides, the CDR3 is TGTGCCAGTAGTATAGTCGGACAAGAGACCCAGTACTTC. Its protein product is CASSIVGQETQYF.

The V gene is TRBV5-1, the J gene TRBJ1-5; weak D call: TRBD1 (5 bases). This CDR3 has 15 amino acids. Per germline, CDR1 SGHRS and CDR2 YFSETQ. The germline V and J ends were trimmed by 4 bases and 0 bases, with 11 bases remaining between them. CDR3 coding DNA: TGCGCCAGCAGCCCTGGGACGCGTAGCAATCAGCCCCAGCATTTT. The encoded protein is CASSPGTRSNQPQHF.

The genes are TRBV28 and TRBJ2-5; 7 nucleotides align to TRBD1. The V gene's germline CDR1 is MDHEN and CDR2 SYDVKM. V was clipped by 6 bases and J by 2 bases; unmatched bases: 9. The CDR3 runs 15 residues. The CDR3 sequence is CASSRTTGEQETQYF. Written as DNA, the CDR3 is TGTGCCAGCAGCAGAACCACAGGGGAACAAGAGACCCAGTACTTC.

The rearrangement links TRBV19 to TRBJ2-2; tentatively, D is TRBD1 (6 bases). CDR1 LNHDA and CDR2 SQIVND come from the germline V gene (reference sequence). Trimming took off 8 bases at V and 7 bases at J, with 17 bases between the two ends. This CDR3 region has 14 residues. CDR3 region: CASFGMGAGGELFF. The CDR3 DNA sequence: TGTGCCAGTTTCGGCATGGGGGCCGGCGGGGAGCTGTTTTTT.

A remark on this clone: Other DNA sequences in this sample translate to the same CDR3. The chain employs TRBV28 and TRBJ2-1; D not certain. V gave up 5 bases and J gave up 3 bases, with 5 bases separating them. This CDR3 region has 12 residues. The germline CDR1 and CDR2 sequences are MDHEN and SYDVKM. CDR3 sequence: CASSILYNEQFF. The CDR3 DNA follows: TGTGCCAGCAGTATTCTCTACAATGAGCAGTTCTTC.

In this sample, this clone turned up once. The V and J genes are TRBV9 and TRBJ2-1; 8 positions match TRBD2. V gave up 4 bases and J gave up 8 bases; unmatched junction bases: 11. Germline values: CDR1 SGDLS, CDR2 YYNGEE. The CDR3 runs to 15 residues. CDR3 loop: CASSTELAASYEQFF. The CDR3 DNA reads TGTGCCAGCAGCACAGAACTAGCGGCTAGTTATGAGCAGTTCTTC.

This rearrangement joins TRBV29-1 to TRBJ2-1; 9 bases align to TRBD2. Germline CDR1 SQVTM, CDR2 ANQGSEA. Unmatched junction bases numbered 11, after V lost 4 bases and J lost 1 base. The CDR3 sequence is 17 residues long. The CDR3 spells CSVAGVRLAVSYNEQFF. The CDR3 nucleotides read TGCAGCGTTGCCGGGGTTCGACTAGCGGTTTCCTACAATGAGCAGTTCTTC.

CDR3 loop: CASRRTAKETQYF. The CDR3 DNA sequence: TGTGCCAGCAGAAGGACAGCGAAAGAGACCCAGTACTTC. This chain uses TRBV6-1 with TRBJ2-5; D is perhaps TRBD1 (6 bases). Germline loops: CDR1 MNHNS, CDR2 SASEGT. This CDR3 comprises 13 residues. V lost 6 bases to trimming and J lost 3 bases, with 11 bases between them.

This chain links TRBV29-1 with TRBJ2-1; TRBD2 agrees at 12 bases. The CDR3 loop spans 15 amino acids. Per germline, CDR1 SQVTM and CDR2 ANQGSEA. The trim removed 4 bases at V and 8 bases at J, leaving 9 bases unmatched. This CDR3 is CSVVWTSGTSDEQFF. Here the CDR3 DNA reads TGCAGCGTTGTCTGGACTAGCGGGACTAGCGATGAGCAGTTCTTC.

The chain uses TRBV27 and TRBJ2-3; 9 positions match TRBD2. Germline CDR1 reads MNHEY; CDR2 reads SMNVEV (reference sequence). Trimming removed 4 bases from V and 4 bases from J; junction bases left unmatched: 6. The CDR3 is 15 residues long. The CDR3 spells CASSSHLAGPDTQYF. In nucleotides, the CDR3 is TGTGCCAGCAGTTCCCACCTAGCGGGACCAGATACGCAGTATTTT.

CDR3: CAISEEGERQYF. CDR3 in DNA: TGTGCCATCAGTGAAGAGGGCGAGAGGCAGTACTTC. The chain joins TRBV10-3 to TRBJ2-7; a possible D gene is TRBD2 (5 bases). There are 12 residues in the CDR3. The germline V and J ends were trimmed by 3 bases and 9 bases, with 12 bases remaining between them. Germline CDR1 ENHRY, CDR2 SYGVKD.

This clone was picked up one time. The chain carries TRBV2 and TRBJ2-1; TRBD1 might be the D (5 bases). Germline CDR1 is SNHLY and CDR2 is FYNNEI. V lost 6 bases and J 0 bases, leaving 12 bases between the germline ends. The CDR3 covers 15 residues. CDR3 loop: CASRAQVGSYNEQFF. The CDR3 DNA sequence: TGTGCCAGCAGGGCACAGGTAGGCTCCTACAATGAGCAGTTCTTC.

In this sample, this clone turned up once. V usage is TRBV18 and J usage is TRBJ2-1; 12 nucleotides line up with TRBD2. The CDR3 runs 13 residues. The germline V gene encodes CDR1 KGHSH and CDR2 LQKENI. The trim removed 3 bases at V and 12 bases at J, leaving 3 bases unmatched. CDR3 nucleotides: TGTGCCAGCTCACCGACTAGCGGGAGCGGGCAGTTCTTC. This sequence encodes CASSPTSGSGQFF.

The rearrangement links TRBV28 to TRBJ2-6; 8 nucleotides match TRBD1. The germline gives CDR1 MDHEN, CDR2 SYDVKM. The CDR3 is made up of 16 amino acids. V lost 9 bases to trimming and J lost 4 bases; unmatched junction nucleotides: 11. Here the CDR3 reads CASKQGGYSGANVLTF. CDR3 in DNA: TGTGCCAGTAAACAGGGGGGATACTCCGGGGCCAACGTCCTGACTTTC.

V is TRBV9 and J is TRBJ2-2; D gene unclear. V lost 4 bases, J lost 5 bases, and 21 bases lay in between. The CDR3 is 17 amino acids. Germline V gene data show CDR1 as SGDLS and CDR2 as YYNGEE. CDR3 region: CASSPTSGGKYTGELFF. In DNA, the CDR3 is TGTGCCAGCAGCCCTACCTCTGGTGGGAAGTATACCGGGGAGCTGTTTTTT.

The V call is TRBV7-9, the J call TRBJ2-7; the match to TRBD2 covers 8 bases. The V gene end was trimmed by 1 base and the J gene end by 4 bases; junction bases not matched to a gene: 6. The CDR3 totals 15 residues. The germline V gene has CDR1 SEHNR and CDR2 FQNEAQ (reference sequence). The CDR3: CASSLEAGRVYEQYF. The CDR3 region has the DNA TGTGCCAGCAGCTTAGAGGCCGGGAGGGTATACGAGCAGTACTTC.

This clone showed up just once. The rearrangement uses TRBV29-1 and TRBJ2-1, with 8 bases fitting TRBD2. V lost 8 bases to trimming and J lost 3 bases; unmatched junction nucleotides: 9. Germline CDR1 is SQVTM and CDR2 is ANQGSEA. This CDR3 is 14 amino acids long. CDR3 sequence (DNA): TGCAGCAGCTCCGGGACTAGAATCTACAATGAGCAGTTCTTC. Translating gives CSSSGTRIYNEQFF.

The chain uses TRBV10-3 and TRBJ2-7, with 8 bases matching TRBD2. Germline assignment: CDR1 ENHRY and CDR2 SYGVKD. The trim removed 3 bases at V and 7 bases at J, leaving 14 bases unmatched. The CDR3 runs 16 residues. This CDR3 reads CAISDTGTRVGREQYF. In DNA form, the CDR3 reads TGTGCCATCAGTGACACCGGGACTAGAGTCGGGAGGGAGCAGTACTTC.

The V gene is TRBV9, the J gene TRBJ2-7; TRBD2 matches 8 bases. The ends lost 3 bases at V and 0 bases at J; junction bases unmatched: 5. Germline assignment: CDR1 SGDLS and CDR2 YYNGEE. The CDR3 runs to 15 residues. CDR3 sequence reads: CASSDRAGGSYEQYF. For the CDR3, the DNA is TGTGCCAGCAGCGACAGGGCGGGGGGCTCCTACGAGCAGTACTTC.

Remarks on this clone: The junction differs from germline at one of its ends, possibly a read error. The rearrangement joins TRBV7-7 to TRBJ2-7, with a possible D match to TRBD1 (5 bases). The CDR3 loop spans 13 amino acids. Germline V gives CDR1 SSHAT, CDR2 FNYEAQ (reference sequence). CDR3: CASSLNQGYEQYF. The CDR3, as DNA: TGTGCTAGCAGCTTAAACCAGGGCTACGAGCAGTACTTC.

The chain carries TRBV5-7 and TRBJ1-3; D is ambiguous. TRBV5-7 is filed as an ORF, its function uncertain. The CDR3 is 16 residues long. Trimming took off 0 bases at V and 0 bases at J, with 10 bases between the two ends. CDR3: CASSLERGSSGNTIYF. The CDR3 DNA sequence: TGTGCCAGCAGCTTGGAGCGCGGGAGCTCTGGAAACACCATATATTTT.

V is TRBV6-5 and J is TRBJ1-3; unclear D gene. Looked up from germline, CDR1 is MNHEY and CDR2 is SVGAGI. Deletions cut 6 bases from V and 0 bases from J, with 12 bases between. The CDR3 totals 15 residues. The CDR3: CASRNAGFSGNTIYF. The DNA for the CDR3 is TGTGCCAGCAGAAACGCAGGTTTCTCTGGAAACACCATATATTTT.

V usage is TRBV4-1 and J usage is TRBJ2-3, with D tentatively TRBD2 (5 bases). V gave up 6 bases and J gave up 0 bases, with 10 bases separating them. The CDR3 has 14 residues. The V gene's germline CDR1 is MGHRA and CDR2 YSYEKL. CDR3 region: CASRPSGSTDTQYF. The CDR3 DNA sequence: TGCGCCAGCAGACCGAGCGGAAGCACAGATACGCAGTATTTT.